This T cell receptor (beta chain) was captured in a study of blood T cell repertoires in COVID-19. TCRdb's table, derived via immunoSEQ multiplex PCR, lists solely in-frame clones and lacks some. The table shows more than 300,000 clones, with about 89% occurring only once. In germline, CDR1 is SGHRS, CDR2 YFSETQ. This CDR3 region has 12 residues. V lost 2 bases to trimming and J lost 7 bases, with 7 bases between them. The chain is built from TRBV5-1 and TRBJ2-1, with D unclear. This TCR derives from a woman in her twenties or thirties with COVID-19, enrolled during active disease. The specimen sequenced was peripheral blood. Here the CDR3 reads CASSFGENEQFF. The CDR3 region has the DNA TGCGCCAGCAGCTTTGGTGAGAATGAGCAGTTCTTC.